These 28 T cell receptor beta chains came from one sample sequenced in a study of cytomegalovirus exposure and HLA in healthy donors. PCR used 60 Vbeta primers and 13 Jbeta primers. Only in-frame clones appear in the TCRdb table, and some are missing; sequencing was by immunoSEQ multiplex PCR. This sample yields around 170,000 clones, of which approximately 80% are seen a single time; 1.5% belongs to the top ten. Sequenced: PBMCs. Every receptor here comes from a woman aged 18 to 35 in good health and CMV-seronegative.

The V call is TRBV5-1, the J call TRBJ2-3, with a weak D call TRBD2 (6 bases). Trimming removed 4 bases at V and 2 bases at J, with 14 bases between. The CDR3 loop spans 15 amino acids. Germline V lookup: CDR1 SGHRS, CDR2 YFSETQ. CDR3 DNA sequence: TGCGCCAGCAGCCGCGGCGGGGTATCCACAGATACGCAGTATTTT. Its translation: CASSRGGVSTDTQYF.

This rearrangement joins TRBV6-6 to TRBJ2-7; 8 positions match TRBD1. The CDR3 runs to 12 residues. V was clipped by 4 bases and J by 12 bases; unmatched bases: 8. CDR1 and CDR2 (germline): MNHNY, SVGAGI (reference sequence). The CDR3 loop reads CASSFPDRATYF. CDR3 sequence (DNA): TGTGCCAGCAGTTTCCCGGACAGGGCAACGTACTTC.

This chain links TRBV21-1 with TRBJ2-3; no check of the table's D call, TRBD1, against the DNA was made. TRBV21-1 is a pseudogene. The CDR3 consists of 16 residues. The CDR3 loop is CASRGVRALSTDTQYF. As DNA, the CDR3 is TGTGCCAGCAGGGGTGTCAGGGCCCTGTCCACAGATACGCAGTATTTT.

CDR3 coding DNA: TGTGCCAGTAGTACACAGAACAGGGGGAGCACAGATACGCAGTATTTT. Its protein product is CASSTQNRGSTDTQYF. The chain recombines TRBV19 with TRBJ2-3; 8 nucleotides align to TRBD1. Trimming took 4 bases from V and 0 from J; bases not matched to a gene: 6. Germline CDR1 and CDR2: LNHDA and SQIVND (reference sequence). The CDR3 sequence is 16 residues long.

This clone was observed once. The genes are TRBV4-2 and TRBJ1-1; TRBD1 matches 8 bases. CDR3 length: 18 amino acids. CDR1 is LGHNA, CDR2 YNFKEQ, per germline. V dropped 0 bases and J dropped 5; count of bases not matched to a gene: 14. As DNA, the CDR3 is TGTGCCAGCAGCCAAGAATGGGCAACAGGGGGAGGTCGGACTGAAGCTTTCTTT. Translated: CASSQEWATGGGRTEAFF.

The chain employs TRBV7-8 and TRBJ2-7; 7 bases are a match to TRBD1. V lost 5 bases to trimming and J lost 2 bases; unmatched junction nucleotides: 9. The CDR3 is made up of 15 amino acids. Looked up from germline, CDR1 is SGHVS and CDR2 is FQNEAQ. The CDR3 loop reads CASSPGTATTYEQYF. The CDR3 DNA follows: TGTGCCAGCAGCCCAGGGACAGCGACTACCTACGAGCAGTACTTC.

The J gene is TRBJ1-4, the V gene TRBV27, with TRBD1 matching 9 bases. With V trimmed by 5 bases and J by 0 bases, 1 base remained unmatched. Germline CDR1 and CDR2: MNHEY and SMNVEV (reference sequence). The CDR3 length is 15 residues. CDR3 sequence: CASSDRGATNEKLFF. The CDR3, as DNA: TGTGCCAGCAGTGACAGGGGGGCAACTAATGAAAAACTGTTTTTT.

This chain joins TRBV28 and TRBJ1-2; D possibly corresponds to TRBD1 (5 bases). V was shortened by 6 bases and J by 13 bases, with 15 bases between the two germline ends. The CDR3 is made up of 11 amino acids. Germline V lookup: CDR1 MDHEN, CDR2 SYDVKM. CDR3 amino acids: CASRRGYGCTF. CDR3 in DNA: TGTGCCAGCAGACGGGGGTATGGGTGCACCTTC.

The chain joins TRBV5-1 to TRBJ1-5, with TRBD1 identical over 7 bases. The germline CDR1 and CDR2 sequences are SGHRS and YFSETQ. V was clipped by 4 bases and J by 2 bases; unmatched bases: 3. The CDR3 length is 14 residues. The CDR3 coding sequence is TGCGCCAGCAGCGACCAGGGGGGCAATCAGCCCCAGCATTTT. Residues: CASSDQGGNQPQHF. The whole variable domain, remainder taken from reference TRBV5-1 and TRBJ1-5, is KAGVTQTPRYLIKTRGQQVTLSCSPISGHRSVSWYQQTPGQGLQFLFEYFSETQRNKGNFPGRFSGRQFSNSRSEMNVSTLELGDSALYLCASSDQGGNQPQHFGDGTRLSIL.

This chain joins TRBV19 and TRBJ2-2; the D gene is possibly TRBD1 (6 bases). The germline gives CDR1 LNHDA, CDR2 SQIVND (reference sequence). V lost 7 bases and J 4 bases, leaving 13 bases between the germline ends. This CDR3 region has 14 residues. The CDR3 coding sequence is TGTGCCAGTAAGGTTGGGGGCCCCACCGGGGAGCTGTTTTTT. Amino acids: CASKVGGPTGELFF.

The chain carries TRBV19 and TRBJ1-1; a possible D gene is TRBD1 (5 bases). The CDR3 runs to 15 residues. The germline gives CDR1 LNHDA, CDR2 SQIVND (reference sequence). Between the trimmed V and J ends, which lost 3 bases and 0 bases, there was a span of 11 bases. The CDR3 reads CASSIAGDLNTEAFF. The CDR3 coding sequence is TGTGCCAGTAGTATTGCGGGGGACCTGAACACTGAAGCTTTCTTT.

V is TRBV6-1 and J is TRBJ1-2; no reliable D call. The V gene's germline CDR1 is MNHNS and CDR2 SASEGT. The CDR3 totals 13 residues. V shed 3 bases and J shed 7 bases, with 12 bases lying between them. This chain's CDR3 is CASSDSAGIGYTF. CDR3 DNA: TGTGCCAGCAGTGACTCGGCGGGTATTGGCTACACCTTC.

V gene TRBV15 combines with J gene TRBJ2-1, with 8 bases fitting TRBD2. There are 19 residues in the CDR3. With 5 bases clipped from V and 8 bases from J, the junction kept 23 bases outside the gene matches. The germline CDR1 and CDR2 sequences are LNHNV and YYDKDF (reference sequence). The CDR3 is CATSVAPTQTGTRVDEQFF. The CDR3 DNA reads as TGTGCCACCAGCGTTGCGCCAACACAGACCGGGACTAGGGTGGATGAGCAGTTCTTC.

This sequence joins TRBV10-1 and TRBJ2-3; a possible D gene is TRBD2 (5 bases). V was pared by 6 bases and J by 2 bases, with 12 bases between. Germline-derived CDR1 and CDR2 are WNHNN and SYGVQD (reference sequence). The CDR3 length is 14 residues. The CDR3 region is CASSSADSTDTQYF. CDR3 coding DNA: TGCGCCAGCAGCTCAGCGGACTCCACAGATACGCAGTATTTT.

CDR3 in DNA: TGTGCCAGCAGACTAGGGGGCTGGCGGAATGAAAAACTGTTTTTT. Its translation is CASRLGGWRNEKLFF. V usage is TRBV27 and J usage is TRBJ1-4; 7 positions match TRBD1. CDR3 length: 15 residues. Germline trimming cut 6 bases from V and 5 bases from J; bases unmatched to any gene: 9. Germline CDR1 reads MNHEY; CDR2 reads SMNVEV (reference sequence).

This clone was picked up one time. This chain joins TRBV7-9 and TRBJ1-2; D not certain. Germline CDR1 is SEHNR and CDR2 is FQNEAQ (reference sequence). Trimming took 5 bases from V and 0 from J, leaving 7 bases between them. The CDR3 spans 13 residues. CDR3 region: CASSLDSNYGYTF. CDR3 coding DNA: TGTGCCAGCAGCCTTGACTCTAACTATGGCTACACCTTC.

The chain joins TRBV29-1 to TRBJ1-2; TRBD1 might be the D (5 bases). The CDR3 loop spans 13 amino acids. With 5 bases removed from V and 2 bases from J, the gap between germline ends came to 12 bases. In germline, CDR1 is SQVTM, CDR2 ANQGSEA. The CDR3 DNA follows: TGCAGCGTTTCCAGACAGTCCAACTATGGCTACACCTTC. This sequence encodes CSVSRQSNYGYTF.

V usage is TRBV28 and J usage is TRBJ2-3; D remains ambiguous. V lost 5 bases to trimming and J lost 1 base, with 13 bases between them. Germline-derived CDR1 and CDR2 are MDHEN and SYDVKM. CDR3 length equals 15 residues. As DNA, the CDR3 is TGTGCCAGCAGTCGCGCACAGTTTGGCACAGATACGCAGTATTTT. Translating gives CASSRAQFGTDTQYF.

The V gene is TRBV18, the J gene TRBJ1-5; the D is unclear. Germline V gene lookup returns CDR1 KGHSH and CDR2 LQKENI. The CDR3 runs 13 residues. Trimming took off 6 bases at V and 4 bases at J, with 10 bases between the two ends. CDR3 protein: CASSLTENQPQHF. The CDR3 DNA sequence: TGTGCCAGCTCGCTAACAGAGAATCAGCCCCAGCATTTT.

The genes are TRBV5-4 and TRBJ1-2; 9 nucleotides agree with TRBD1. Germline assignment: CDR1 SGHNT and CDR2 YYREEE (reference sequence). The CDR3 contains 15 residues. V was clipped by 4 bases and J by 8 bases; unmatched bases: 12. CDR3 in amino acids: CASSLQGARSRGYTF. The CDR3 region has the DNA TGTGCCAGCAGCCTACAGGGGGCGCGGAGTAGGGGCTACACCTTC.

The chain links TRBV10-2 to TRBJ2-7; 7 bases match TRBD1. The germline V gene encodes CDR1 WSHSY and CDR2 SAAADI. V gave up 6 bases and J gave up 4 bases; unmatched junction bases: 12. The CDR3 extends over 15 amino acids. The CDR3 region is CASSRTGVSQYEQYF. The CDR3 DNA reads as TGCGCCAGCAGCCGTACAGGGGTCTCCCAATACGAGCAGTACTTC.

This chain uses TRBV2 with TRBJ1-2; a weak D match, TRBD1 (5 bases). Looked up from germline, CDR1 is SNHLY and CDR2 is FYNNEI. The V and J ends lost 7 bases and 4 bases respectively, with 19 bases between them. The length of the CDR3 is 15 residues. CDR3 sequence reads: CASNPKDNPRYGYTF. The DNA for the CDR3 is TGTGCCAGCAATCCTAAGGACAACCCCCGCTATGGCTACACCTTC.

As for this clone: One end of the junction varies from germline; a read error may be responsible. V is TRBV6-4 and J is TRBJ2-6; the D gene is possibly TRBD1 (6 bases). The germline gives CDR1 MRHNA, CDR2 SNTAGT. There are 17 residues in the CDR3. The CDR3 nucleotides are TGTGCCAGCAGTGAGGGACCGGGACATTCTGGGGCCAACGGCCTGACTTTC. Translation gives CASSEGPGHSGANGLTF.

CDR3: CASPRGQANTEAFF. CDR3 DNA: TGTGCCTCCCCCCGGGGACAGGCGAACACTGAAGCTTTCTTT. The chain joins TRBV30 to TRBJ1-1; 8 nucleotides match TRBD1. With 7 bases clipped from V and 1 base from J, the junction kept 8 bases outside the gene matches. CDR1 GTSNPN and CDR2 SVGIG come from the germline V gene (reference sequence). The CDR3 contains 14 residues.

In DNA form, the CDR3 reads TGTGCCAGTATGGCCCGGGACAGGGGTTTTGATCAGCCCCAGCATTTT. Amino acid sequence: CASMARDRGFDQPQHF. V and J are TRBV19 and TRBJ1-5; TRBD1 matches 10 bases. The V gene's germline CDR1 is LNHDA and CDR2 SQIVND (reference sequence). This CDR3 comprises 16 residues. After removal of 7 bases from V and 5 bases from J, the junction contained 11 bases not matched to a gene.

The chain recombines TRBV18 with TRBJ2-3; tentative D call: TRBD2 (6 bases). Germline lookup yields CDR1 KGHSH and CDR2 LQKENI. The V end was cut by 1 base, the J end by 0 bases, with 11 bases between. The CDR3 sequence is 16 residues long. This CDR3 is CASSPRGVPSTDTQYF. CDR3 DNA: TGTGCCAGCTCACCACGCGGGGTCCCTAGCACAGATACGCAGTATTTT.

As regards this clone: Relative to the germline gene, one junction end is altered; a read error may explain this. As DNA, the CDR3 is TGCGCCAGCAGCTCCGGGACAGGGGGGAACAGTCAGTACTTC. It encodes CASSSGTGGNSQYF. The rearrangement joins TRBV5-1 to TRBJ2-4; TRBD1 aligns across 11 bases. Germline V lookup: CDR1 SGHRS, CDR2 YFSETQ. This CDR3 has 14 amino acids.

The V and J genes are TRBV6-1 and TRBJ2-3; 8 nucleotides match TRBD1. The CDR3 sequence is 12 residues long. After removal of 6 bases from V and 13 bases from J, the junction contained 9 bases not matched to a gene. Germline CDR1 is MNHNS and CDR2 is SASEGT. Here the CDR3 reads CASRLDRVREYF. Here the CDR3 DNA reads TGTGCCAGCAGATTGGACAGGGTTCGGGAGTATTTT.